The 16 T cell receptor beta chains below all came from one sample that was sequenced in a study of spatial heterogeneity in lung cancer. MiXCR, applied by TCRdb to the 5' RACE reads, yields one record per CDR3 protein. Here the sample spans 1,400 or so distinct CDR3 sequences, 55% to 60% being singletons. Described time point: blood at routine non-recurrence follow-up after resection. The sequences come from PBMCs, collected at follow-up. The origin of the receptors is a female donor with early-stage non-small cell lung cancer.

As regards this clonotype: A library prepared for alpha chains yielded this beta chain as an off-target read; its size is of little meaning. This chain links TRBV28 with TRBJ2-7; a possible D gene is TRBD1 (7 bases). V dropped 4 bases and J dropped 4 bases, with 8 bases sitting between them. CDR1 and CDR2 (germline): MDHEN, SYDVKM. The CDR3 length is 12 residues. Here the CDR3 reads CASSSGGYEQYF. In nucleotides, the CDR3 is TGTGCCAGCAGTTCAGGGGGGTACGAGCAGTACTTC.

This clonotype appeared a single time. The library was prepared for alpha chains; this beta chain is a stray read, so its frequency means little. V is TRBV7-3 and J is TRBJ1-1; D gene unclear. V was trimmed by 0 bases and J by 1 base, leaving 3 bases between them. Per germline, CDR1 SGHTA and CDR2 FQGTGA. This CDR3 is 13 amino acids long. The CDR3 region has the DNA TGTGCCAGCAGCTTAACGCGGAACACTGAAGCTTTCTTT. It translates to CASSLTRNTEAFF.

As for this clonotype: Being off target in a library aimed at alpha chains, this beta chain has a size of little meaning. This chain uses TRBV29-1 with TRBJ1-1; 8 bases line up with TRBD1. V dropped 7 bases and J dropped 5; count of bases not matched to a gene: 9. CDR3 length: 13 amino acids. In germline, CDR1 is SQVTM, CDR2 ANQGSEA. CDR3 sequence: CSAAGTGGTEAFF. The CDR3 DNA reads as TGCAGCGCCGCCGGGACAGGAGGTACTGAAGCTTTCTTT.

Of note for this clonotype: For a library built for alpha chains, this beta chain is a stray read; little rests on its size. This sequence joins TRBV27 and TRBJ2-5, with a weak D call TRBD2 (7 bases). Trimming removed 2 bases at V and 4 bases at J, with 11 bases between. This CDR3 comprises 14 residues. The germline gives CDR1 MNHEY, CDR2 SMNVEV (reference sequence). The CDR3 loop reads CASSLIGGRETQYF. CDR3 sequence (DNA): TGTGCCAGCAGTTTAATCGGGGGGCGAGAGACCCAGTACTTC.

Regarding this clonotype: With the library built for alpha chains, this beta chain is off target and its frequency is not meaningful. This chain connects TRBV5-1 to TRBJ2-5; 8 nucleotides match TRBD1. The CDR3 is made up of 14 amino acids. In germline, CDR1 is SGHRS, CDR2 YFSETQ. V was pared by 4 bases and J by 4 bases, with 6 bases of the junction left unmatched. The CDR3 loop reads CASSASTGAETQYF. CDR3 sequence (DNA): TGCGCCAGCAGCGCCTCGACAGGGGCAGAGACCCAGTACTTC.

On this clonotype: In a library made to pick up alpha chains, this beta chain is a stray read with a size that means little. This sequence joins TRBV5-1 and TRBJ2-3; D not certain. Trimming removed 6 bases from V and 5 bases from J, with 10 bases in between. The germline gives CDR1 SGHRS, CDR2 YFSETQ. The CDR3 is 12 residues long. The CDR3 loop is CASMIHEDTQYF. The CDR3 bases are TGCGCCAGCATGATACACGAAGATACGCAGTATTTT.

Points on this clonotype: This beta chain represents an off-target read in a library built for alpha chains; its size is of limited meaning. The V and J genes are TRBV21-1 and TRBJ2-7; the table's TRBD2 call for D was not verified on the DNA. TRBV21-1 is recorded as a pseudogene. This CDR3 has 15 amino acids. In DNA form, the CDR3 reads TGTGCCAGCAGCAAATGGCCTAGAGCGGCCGACGAGCAGTACTTC. Translating it yields CASSKWPRAADEQYF.

This clonotype has a handful of counts. This beta chain lies outside the target of a library built for alpha chains; its clone size means little. V usage is TRBV9 and J usage is TRBJ2-1, with 9 bases identical to TRBD2. Germline CDR1 reads SGDLS; CDR2 reads YYNGEE. The length of the CDR3 is 14 residues. V trimming: 1 base; J trimming: 9 bases; junction bases outside the gene matches: 5. CDR3 amino acids: CASSVTAGGPEQFF. DNA for the CDR3: TGTGCCAGCAGCGTAACGGCGGGAGGGCCTGAGCAGTTCTTC.

Concerning this clonotype: This beta chain represents an off-target read in a library built for alpha chains; its size is of limited meaning. This chain joins TRBV7-2 and TRBJ1-1; TRBD1 agrees at 7 bases. Trimming cost V 5 bases and J 4 bases; bases outside gene matches: 7. This CDR3 has 14 residues. Germline loops: CDR1 SGHTA, CDR2 FQGNSA. CDR3 sequence reads: CASSPRQGPTEAFF. In DNA form, the CDR3 reads TGTGCCAGCAGCCCACGACAGGGCCCCACTGAAGCTTTCTTT.

Regarding this clonotype: A library made for alpha chains picked up this beta chain off target, so its size means little. The V gene is TRBV11-2, the J gene TRBJ2-3; D call uncertain. V lost 2 bases and J 4 bases, leaving 10 bases between the germline ends. The CDR3 has 14 amino acids. Per germline, CDR1 SGHAT and CDR2 FQNNGV. The CDR3 coding sequence is TGTGCCAGCAGCTTAAATTCGGCAGCAGATACGCAGTATTTT. It encodes CASSLNSAADTQYF.

As concerns this clonotype: A library made for alpha chains picked up this beta chain off target, so its size means little. This rearrangement joins TRBV5-1 to TRBJ2-7; TRBD1 agrees at 7 bases. This CDR3 is built from 14 residues. V was pared by 4 bases and J by 0 bases, with 4 bases of the junction left unmatched. From germline, CDR1 is SGHRS and CDR2 YFSETQ. The CDR3 is CASSPDRASYEQYF. The CDR3 nucleotides are TGCGCCAGCAGCCCCGACAGGGCCTCCTACGAGCAGTACTTC.

About this clonotype itself: A library prepared for alpha chains yielded this beta chain as an off-target read; its size is of little meaning. The chain employs TRBV4-3 and TRBJ2-1, with TRBD1 identical over 9 bases. Germline lookup yields CDR1 LGHNA and CDR2 YSLEER. V lost 1 base to trimming and J lost 0 bases; unmatched junction nucleotides: 16. CDR3 size: 21 residues. CDR3 in amino acids: CASSQALSTGGLLSSYNEQFF. The CDR3 bases are TGCGCCAGCAGCCAAGCGTTGTCGACAGGGGGTCTCCTAAGCTCCTACAATGAGCAGTTCTTC.

Comments on this clonotype: With the library built for alpha chains, this beta chain is off target and its frequency is not meaningful. The genes are TRBV29-1 and TRBJ2-7, with D tentatively TRBD2 (5 bases). Germline V gene data show CDR1 as SQVTM and CDR2 as ANQGSEA. The CDR3 sequence is 13 residues long. The ends were cut back, 6 bases at V and 2 bases at J, with 14 bases in the middle. The CDR3 coding sequence is TGCAGCGTCGCTGAGGGAACCCCCTACGAGCAGTACTTC. Its translation: CSVAEGTPYEQYF.

In the case of this clonotype: A library prepared for alpha chains yielded this beta chain as an off-target read; its size is of little meaning. The chain recombines TRBV11-2 with TRBJ2-7; D is ambiguous. V lost 2 bases, J lost 2 bases, and 4 bases lay in between. The CDR3 has 12 amino acids. Germline CDR1 SGHAT, CDR2 FQNNGV. CDR3 sequence (DNA): TGTGCCAGCAGCTTAACTGCCTACGAGCAGTACTTC. Translated, it gives CASSLTAYEQYF.

On this clonotype: For a library built for alpha chains, this beta chain is a stray read; little rests on its size. The V gene is TRBV5-1, the J gene TRBJ1-1; possible D gene TRBD1, 6 bases. The CDR3 is 13 amino acids. V was pared by 3 bases and J by 3 bases, with 9 bases between. Germline-derived CDR1 and CDR2 are SGHRS and YFSETQ. The CDR3 is CASSSSGDTEAFF. In DNA form, the CDR3 reads TGCGCCAGCAGCTCTTCAGGGGACACTGAAGCTTTCTTT.

In regard to this clonotype: Because the library targeted alpha chains, this beta chain is an off-target read whose size means little. The chain combines TRBV28 with TRBJ2-5; D uncertain. Germline V gene sequence: CDR1 MDHEN, CDR2 SYDVKM. V shed 5 bases and J shed 5 bases, with 15 bases lying between them. This CDR3 contains 14 residues. The CDR3 sequence is CASSPTSRPETQYF. The CDR3 DNA follows: TGTGCCAGCAGTCCTACAAGCCGCCCGGAGACCCAGTACTTC.